The entry below describes one TCR beta chain. Antigen: not known. The cDNA was generated through 5'RACE incorporating 10-nucleotide random UMIs. In TCRdb, the 5' RACE reads were re-called with MiXCR into one record per CDR3 protein. Of fewer than 20,000 distinct CDR3 sequences listed, around a quarter are singletons. This CDR3 comprises 13 residues. Trimming removed 6 bases from V and 4 bases from J, with 13 bases in between. Germline values: CDR1 SGHTA, CDR2 FQGTGA. The source of the sample is a study of neurological immune-mediated disorders. The study's findings and limits: Expanded clones shared no identical CDR3 amino acid sequences across subjects, which suggested private TCR-beta repertoires in all groups.

Unsorted libraries were prepared from 2 million PBMCs that had been stored at -80 C. This chain connects TRBV7-3 to TRBJ2-7, with TRBD2 as a possible D gene (5 bases). The material sequenced was PBMCs. The clonotype comes from a man aged 50-60 years with HTLV-1-associated myelopathy (HAM/TSP). CDR3 nucleotides: TGTGCCAGCAGTCTCAGCAGCGGTTACGAGCAGTACTTC. This encodes CASSLSSGYEQYF. The complete variable domain, with remaining parts taken from reference TRBV7-3 and TRBJ2-7, reads GAGVSQTPSNKVTEKGKYVELRCDPISGHTALYWYRQSLGQGPEFLIYFQGTGAADDSGLPNDRFFAVRPEGSVSTLKIQRTERGDSAVYLCASSLSSGYEQYFGPGTRLTVT.